This T cell receptor beta chain is drawn from a study of control samples from healthy donors and cancer patients. Repertoires were generated with immunoSEQ multiplex PCR, while TCRdb's copy carries only in-frame clones and drops some. Of roughly 88,000 clones listed, around four fifths are singletons. V was cut by 1 base and J by 0 bases, with 3 bases left in between. Germline values: CDR1 LGHDT, CDR2 YNNKEL (reference sequence). This CDR3 region has 13 residues. Comments on this clone: Other DNA sequences within the sample encode an identical CDR3.

Sequencing input: blood. The receptor was isolated from a man younger than 40 in good health. The rearrangement uses TRBV3-1 (or the pseudogene TRBV3-2) and TRBJ1-2, with D unclear. CDR3 nucleotides: TGTGCCAGCAGCCAAGCAGCTAACTATGGCTACACCTTC. Amino acid sequence: CASSQAANYGYTF.